This entry describes one TCR beta chain. Investigators performed immunoSEQ version v3.0 at survey level. Sequencing used immunoSEQ multiplex PCR; TCRdb keeps in-frame clones, though not all of them. The sample comprises tens of thousands of clones, roughly 80% of which are singletons, and 5.5% to 8% rests with the top ten. The CDR3 loop spans 19 amino acids. Germline V gene lookup returns CDR1 WNHNN and CDR2 SYGVQD (reference sequence). The J segment lost 0 bases and the V segment lost 6 bases, leaving 14 bases of the junction unmatched. The sample is drawn from a study of long-term antiretroviral therapy in people with HIV.

V usage is TRBV10-1 and J usage is TRBJ2-2; TRBD1 matches 9 bases. The TCR sequence derives from a man between 35 and 55 years old with HIV. The sample consisted of unsorted PBMCs, taken 0.3 years after starting antiretroviral therapy. For the CDR3, the DNA is TGCGCCAGCAGGCCGGGACAGGGAACCATAAAGACGAACACCGGGGAGCTGTTTTTT. It is translated as CASRPGQGTIKTNTGELFF.